This T cell receptor (beta chain) was identified in a study of blood T cell repertoires in COVID-19. Study background: T cells, B-cell-depleted T cells, or PBMCs supplied cDNA or gDNA.

The CDR3 is made up of 15 amino acids. The V gene lost 1 base and the J gene lost 5 bases, with 12 bases spanning the gap. Germline V gene sequence: CDR1 MDHEN, CDR2 SYDVKM. Profiling relied on immunoSEQ multiplex PCR, and the TCRdb table lists in-frame clones only, not all of them. Of about 76,000 clones listed, around nine tenths are singletons. Sequenced: peripheral blood. The rearrangement links TRBV28 to TRBJ2-1; D is uncertain. This TCR was sampled from a human donor in a cohort sampled during active COVID-19. The CDR3 loop is CASSLFTSRDNEQFF. In DNA, the CDR3 is TGTGCCAGCAGTTTATTTACCTCAAGAGACAATGAGCAGTTCTTC.